This T cell receptor beta chain was sequenced for a study of CXCR3-negative and CXCR3-positive naive CD8 T cells. Study observations and caveats: TRB CDR3 properties served as the basis for inferring TCR strength, and surface CD5 was comparable between naive subsets. CXCR3-positive naive cells had TRB CDR3s that were more hydrophobic than CXCR3-negative naive cells had. Naive subsets were similarly diverse, while memory CD8+ repertoires were much less diverse.

Researchers reported sorting every CD8+ T cell subset in triplicate, 300,000 to 350,000 cells per sort. Naivety in CD8+ T cells corresponded to a CD45RO-CCR7+CD27+CD95- phenotype. The method, 5' RACE with UMI labels, was used to prepare the TRB cDNA libraries. TCRdb re-called the 5' RACE reads and gives one entry per CDR3 protein, without DNA. The specimen's table records fewer than 90,000 distinct CDR3 sequences. Concerning this clonotype: The antigen remains unidentified.

CDR3 size: 11 residues. Germline V gene lookup returns CDR1 MDHEN and CDR2 SYDVKM. Sequencing was done on a sample of naive CXCR3+ CD8+ T cells from blood. The subset is: CD45RO-CCR7+CD27+CD95- naive CD8+ T cells expressing CXCR3 (TNR3+). The gene calls are TRBV28 and TRBJ2-1; the TRBD1 assignment by TCRdb is unverifiable without DNA. The TCR sequence derives from a human donor in good health. Some clones in this sample may be carry-over from other donors' samples. The CDR3 protein is CASSRSGGVFF.